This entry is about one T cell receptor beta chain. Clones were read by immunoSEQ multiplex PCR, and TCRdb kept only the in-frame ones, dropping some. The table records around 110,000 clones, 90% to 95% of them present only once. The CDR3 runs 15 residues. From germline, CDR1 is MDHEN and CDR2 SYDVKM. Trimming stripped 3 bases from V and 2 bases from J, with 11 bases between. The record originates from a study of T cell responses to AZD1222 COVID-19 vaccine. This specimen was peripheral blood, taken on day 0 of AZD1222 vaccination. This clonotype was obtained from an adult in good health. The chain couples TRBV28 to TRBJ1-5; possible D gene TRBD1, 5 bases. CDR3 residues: CASSFQGGGNQPQHF. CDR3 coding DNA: TGTGCCAGCAGTTTCCAGGGAGGAGGCAATCAGCCCCAGCATTTT.